This T cell receptor beta chain was observed in a study of monozygotic twins with inflammatory bowel disease. Study-wide results and caveats: It was not supported that a single strong signal or clonotype was associated with IBD. Patients got different immunosuppressive treatments, which may have made their repertoires more variable. Subtypes among T cells remained indistinguishable.

Via template switching, UMIs carrying a 6-nucleotide sample barcode were introduced. From its re-call of the 5' RACE reads, TCRdb lists each CDR3 protein once, without DNA. The sample has a few hundred thousand distinct CDR3 sequences, and its top ten clones hold 2.5% to 3%. With respect to this clonotype: No antigen is known for it.

The CDR3 has 17 residues. The germline CDR1 and CDR2 sequences are SGHTA and FQGNSA. The rearrangement links TRBV7-2 to TRBJ1-2; as DNA is missing, the TRBD1 call by TCRdb cannot be tested. Sequencing was carried out using blood. This clonotype was obtained from a human donor with ulcerative colitis or Crohn's disease, or a healthy co-twin of an affected twin (not recorded which). Here the CDR3 reads CASSLGDRGRANYGYTF.